The 7 T cell receptor beta chains reported below all come from one sample, sequenced in a study of shared clonotypes between healthy human individuals (dated by TCRdb to 2020 to 2021). The protocol used for the library was the immunoSEQ multiplex PCR assay. TCRdb took over this immuneACCESS table, retaining in-frame rearrangements with V and J assigned. Such tables are incomplete; in checked studies, under half of the missing clones stem from an unresolved V gene, and the remainder is unexplained. The sample table holds roughly 480,000 clones, of which roughly 85% were seen once. The ten largest clones represent about 12% of the sample. The sample consisted of PBMCs. These receptors all stem from a woman in her thirties or forties in good health. Some clones in this sample may be carry-over from other donors' samples.

This clone was counted ten times or more. The chain is built from TRBV18 and TRBJ1-5; 10 bases align to TRBD1. Losses at the gene ends were 3 bases for V and 7 bases for J; bases not matched to a gene: 6. The CDR3 totals 15 residues. The germline V gene has CDR1 KGHSH and CDR2 LQKENI. The CDR3 spells CASSPSRDRGQPQHF. The CDR3 bases are TGTGCCAGCTCACCTTCCCGGGACAGGGGACAGCCCCAGCATTTT.

The chain has TRBV20-1 and TRBJ2-7; D not certain. This CDR3 region has 10 residues. With 7 bases removed from V and 2 bases from J, the gap between germline ends came to 6 bases. Germline CDR1 DFQATT, CDR2 SNEGSKA (reference sequence). CDR3 amino acids: CSGSAYEQYF. The CDR3 DNA sequence: TGCAGTGGCTCCGCCTACGAGCAGTACTTC.

V usage is TRBV7-9 and J usage is TRBJ2-5; 10 bases fit TRBD1. Germline lookup yields CDR1 SEHNR and CDR2 FQNEAQ (reference sequence). The length of the CDR3 is 14 residues. J lost 8 bases, V lost 5 bases, and 8 bases had no gene match. The CDR3 DNA reads as TGTGCCAGCAGCCGATGGGACAGGGGTGGAACCCAGTACTTC. As protein: CASSRWDRGGTQYF.

This clone occurred once. The J gene is TRBJ2-3, the V gene TRBV30; D call uncertain. V was shortened by 0 bases and J by 5 bases, with 6 bases between the two germline ends. The germline gives CDR1 GTSNPN, CDR2 SVGIG (reference sequence). CDR3 length: 12 residues. In DNA, the CDR3 is TGTGCCTGGAGTGTCGGAAAAGATACGCAGTATTTT. Its translation: CAWSVGKDTQYF.

The CDR3 bases are TGCAGCGCGTCCCGGGACAGGGTAGATACGCAGTATTTT. The encoded protein is CSASRDRVDTQYF. The gene calls are TRBV29-1 and TRBJ2-3; 9 bases line up with TRBD1. This CDR3 contains 13 residues. Germline lookup yields CDR1 SQVTM and CDR2 ANQGSEA. The J segment lost 5 bases and the V segment lost 7 bases, leaving 7 bases of the junction unmatched.

The table lists this clone with many counts. The chain couples TRBV13 to TRBJ2-7, with D perhaps TRBD1 or TRBD2 (5 bases each). The CDR3 loop spans 14 amino acids. The V gene lost 5 bases and the J gene lost 0 bases, with 11 bases spanning the gap. Germline lookup yields CDR1 PRHDT and CDR2 FYEKMQ (reference sequence). The CDR3 DNA reads as TGTGCCAGCAGCCTGGGGGTCCCCTCCTACGAGCAGTACTTC. Its translation: CASSLGVPSYEQYF.

The chain carries TRBV2 and TRBJ1-4; no clear D. The CDR3 is 12 residues long. V gave up 2 bases and J gave up 6 bases, with 4 bases separating them. CDR1 and CDR2 (germline): SNHLY, FYNNEI. CDR3 coding DNA: TGTGCCAGCAGTGAAAGGGATGAAAAACTGTTTTTT. Its protein is CASSERDEKLFF.